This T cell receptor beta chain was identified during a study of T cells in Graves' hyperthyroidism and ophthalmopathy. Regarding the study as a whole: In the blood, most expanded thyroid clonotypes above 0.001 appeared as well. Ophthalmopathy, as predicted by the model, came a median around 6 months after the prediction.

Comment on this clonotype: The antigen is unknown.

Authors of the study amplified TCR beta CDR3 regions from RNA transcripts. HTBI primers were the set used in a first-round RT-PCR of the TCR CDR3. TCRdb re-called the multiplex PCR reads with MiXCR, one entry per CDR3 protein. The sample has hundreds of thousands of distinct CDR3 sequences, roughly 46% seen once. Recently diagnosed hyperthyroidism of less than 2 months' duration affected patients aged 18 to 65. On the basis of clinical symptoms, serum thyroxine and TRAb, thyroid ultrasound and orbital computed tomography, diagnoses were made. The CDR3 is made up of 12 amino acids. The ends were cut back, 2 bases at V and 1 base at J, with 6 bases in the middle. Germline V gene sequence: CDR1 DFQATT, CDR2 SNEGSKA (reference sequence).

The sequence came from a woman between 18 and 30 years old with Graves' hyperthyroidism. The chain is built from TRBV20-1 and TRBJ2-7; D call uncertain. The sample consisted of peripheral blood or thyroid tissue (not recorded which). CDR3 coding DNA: TGCAGTGCTAGAACAGAATCCTACGAGCAGTACTTC. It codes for CSARTESYEQYF.